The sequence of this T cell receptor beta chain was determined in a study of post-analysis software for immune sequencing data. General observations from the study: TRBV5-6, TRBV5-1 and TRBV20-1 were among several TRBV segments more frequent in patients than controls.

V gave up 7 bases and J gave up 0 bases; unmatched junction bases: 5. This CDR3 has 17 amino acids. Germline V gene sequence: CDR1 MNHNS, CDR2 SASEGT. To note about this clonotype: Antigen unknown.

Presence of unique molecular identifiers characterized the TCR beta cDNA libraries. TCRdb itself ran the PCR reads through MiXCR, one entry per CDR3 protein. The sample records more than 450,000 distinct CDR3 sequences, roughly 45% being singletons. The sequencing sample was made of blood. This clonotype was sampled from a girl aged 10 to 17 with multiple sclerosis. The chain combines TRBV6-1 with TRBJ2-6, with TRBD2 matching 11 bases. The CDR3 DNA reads TGTGCCAGCACCGTACTAGCGGGGGTCTCTGGGGCCAACGTCCTGACTTTC. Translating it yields CASTVLAGVSGANVLTF.